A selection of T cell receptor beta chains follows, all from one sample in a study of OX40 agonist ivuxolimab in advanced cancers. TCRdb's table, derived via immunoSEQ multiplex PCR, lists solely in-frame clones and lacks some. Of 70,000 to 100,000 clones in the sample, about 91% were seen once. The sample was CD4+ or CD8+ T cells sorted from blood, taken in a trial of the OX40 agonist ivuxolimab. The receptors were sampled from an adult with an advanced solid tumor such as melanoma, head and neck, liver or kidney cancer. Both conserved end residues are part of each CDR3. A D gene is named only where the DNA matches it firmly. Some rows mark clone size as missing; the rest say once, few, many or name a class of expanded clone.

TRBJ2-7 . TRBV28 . CASSHYEQYF TGTGCCAGCAGCCACTACGAGCAGTACTTC
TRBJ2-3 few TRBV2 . CARLGIAPQTDTQYF TGTGCCAGACTCGGGATAGCGCCCCAGACAGATACGCAGTATTTT
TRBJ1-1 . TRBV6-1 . CASRSTGTMNTEAFF TGTGCCAGCAGGAGCACCGGGACAATGAACACTGAAGCTTTCTTT
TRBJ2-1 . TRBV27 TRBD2 CASGTSGYNEQFF TGTGCCTCCGGGACTAGCGGGTACAATGAGCAGTTCTTC
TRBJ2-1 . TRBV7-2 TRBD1 CASSQGVLDEQFF TGTGCCAGCAGCCAGGGGGTGTTGGATGAGCAGTTCTTC
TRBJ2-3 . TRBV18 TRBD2 CASSLLSGRALDTQYF TGTGCCAGCTCATTACTAAGCGGGAGGGCGCTGGATACGCAGTATTTT
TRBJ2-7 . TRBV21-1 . CASSKAFKGRGIGEQYF TGTGCCAGCAGCAAAGCGTTTAAGGGCAGGGGGATAGGGGAGCAGTACTTC
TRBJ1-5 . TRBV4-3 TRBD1 CASSQSSGTASNQPQHF TGCGCCAGCAGCCAAAGTTCCGGGACAGCCAGCAATCAGCCCCAGCATTTT
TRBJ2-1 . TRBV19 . CASSISYNEQFF TGTGCCAGTAGTATTTCCTACAATGAGCAGTTCTTC
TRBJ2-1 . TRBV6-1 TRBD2 CASSEGRGLADSYNEQFF TGTGCCAGCAGTGAAGGGAGGGGACTAGCGGACTCCTACAATGAGCAGTTCTTC
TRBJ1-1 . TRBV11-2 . CASSLEGLTEAFF TGTGCCAGCAGCTTAGAAGGACTCACTGAAGCTTTCTTT
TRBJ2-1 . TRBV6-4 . CASSASPFPYNEQFF TGTGCCAGCAGTGCCTCCCCCTTCCCCTACAATGAGCAGTTCTTC
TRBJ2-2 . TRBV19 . CASRDFPGELFF TGTGCCAGTAGGGACTTTCCCGGGGAGCTGTTTTTT
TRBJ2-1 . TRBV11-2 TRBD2 CASSVGTSGTLVEQFF TGTGCCAGCAGCGTCGGGACTAGCGGGACGTTGGTGGAGCAGTTCTTC
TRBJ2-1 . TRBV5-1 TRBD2 CASDPFGLAGNTYNEQFF TGCGCCAGCGACCCCTTCGGACTAGCGGGTAACACCTACAATGAGCAGTTCTTC
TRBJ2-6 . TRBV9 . CASSPEERAGANVLTF TGTGCCAGCAGCCCAGAGGAGCGGGCTGGGGCCAACGTCCTGACTTTC
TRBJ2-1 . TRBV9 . CASSPIGGPVDEQFF TGTGCCAGCAGCCCCATCGGAGGGCCCGTCGATGAGCAGTTCTTC
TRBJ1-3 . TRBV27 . CASSFSENTIYF TGTGCCAGCAGTTTCTCTGAAAACACCATATATTTT
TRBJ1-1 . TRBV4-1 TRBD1 CASSQLARGIPEAFF TGCGCCAGCAGCCAGCTAGCCAGGGGGATCCCTGAAGCTTTCTTT
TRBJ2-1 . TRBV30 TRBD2 CAWRSGTSGPSYNEQFF TGTGCCTGGAGATCCGGGACTAGCGGACCCTCCTACAATGAGCAGTTCTTC
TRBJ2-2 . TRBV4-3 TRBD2 CASSRVAGRDTGELFF TGCGCCAGCAGCCGAGTAGCGGGAAGGGACACCGGGGAGCTGTTTTTT
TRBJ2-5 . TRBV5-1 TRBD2 CASSLGLAGAGTETQYF TGCGCCAGCAGCTTGGGACTAGCGGGAGCCGGCACAGAGACCCAGTACTTC
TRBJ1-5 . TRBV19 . CATGNWRGTYQPQHF TGTGCCACCGGTAATTGGAGGGGCACATATCAGCCCCAGCATTTT
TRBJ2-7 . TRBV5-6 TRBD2 CASSAGTSGRFRYEQYF TGTGCCAGCAGCGCAGGGACTAGCGGGAGGTTCCGGTACGAGCAGTACTTC
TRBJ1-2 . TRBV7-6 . CASSLDGSENGYTF TGTGCCAGCAGCTTAGATGGTTCGGAGAACGGCTACACCTTC
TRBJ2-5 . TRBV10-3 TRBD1 CAISDPQGRGSAEAQYF TGTGCCATCTCCGACCCCCAAGGCAGGGGGTCGGCAGAGGCCCAGTACTTC
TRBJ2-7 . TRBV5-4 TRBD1 CASSQGQGKSPEQYF TGTGCCAGCAGCCAAGGACAGGGGAAGTCTCCCGAGCAGTACTTC
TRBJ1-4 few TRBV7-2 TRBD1 CASSPGQGNGKLFF TGTGCCAGCAGCCCAGGACAGGGGAATGGAAAACTGTTTTTT
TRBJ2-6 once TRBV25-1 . CASSEEGTGANVLTF TGTGCCAGCAGTGAAGAGGGTACTGGGGCCAACGTCCTGACTTTC
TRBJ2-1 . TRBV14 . CASSQVTTFSYNEQFF TGTGCCAGCAGCCAAGTAACTACCTTCTCCTACAATGAGCAGTTCTTC
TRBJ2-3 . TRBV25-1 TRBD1 CASVDRGRLTDTQYF TGTGCCAGCGTTGACAGGGGGCGACTAACAGATACGCAGTATTTT
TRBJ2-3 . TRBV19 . CASTPFGRRSSTDTQYF TGTGCCAGTACCCCGTTTGGCCGGCGGAGCTCCACAGATACGCAGTATTTT
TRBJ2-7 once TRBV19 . CASSLSSGEQYF TGTGCCAGTTCTCTATCCTCAGGCGAGCAGTACTTC
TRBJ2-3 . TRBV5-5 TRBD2 CASSLVPASGGVLDGDTQYF TGTGCCAGCAGCTTGGTCCCGGCTAGCGGGGGTGTTTTAGATGGAGATACGCAGTATTTT
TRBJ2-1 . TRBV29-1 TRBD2 CSVPPGGPNEQFF TGCAGCGTCCCCCCGGGAGGGCCCAATGAGCAGTTCTTC
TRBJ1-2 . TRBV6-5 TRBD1 CASSPGQVGGYTF TGTGCCAGCAGTCCAGGACAGGTCGGCGGCTACACCTTC
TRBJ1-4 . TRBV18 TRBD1 CASSPPVGQGFSNEKLFF TGTGCCAGCTCACCACCAGTCGGACAGGGTTTTTCTAATGAAAAACTGTTTTTT
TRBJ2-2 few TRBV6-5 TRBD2 CASGKAGGPVGELFF TGTGCCAGCGGAAAAGCGGGAGGGCCGGTCGGGGAGCTGTTTTTT
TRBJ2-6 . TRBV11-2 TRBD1 CASSLVSGQGFPGANVLTF TGTGCCAGCAGCTTAGTTTCCGGACAGGGGTTTCCTGGGGCCAACGTCCTGACTTTC
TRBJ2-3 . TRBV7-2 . CASSGRRADTQYF TGTGCCAGCAGCGGCCGGCGAGCAGATACGCAGTATTTT
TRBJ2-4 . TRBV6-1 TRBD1 CASSPPGTGKNIQYF TGTGCCAGCAGCCCTCCCGGGACAGGGAAAAACATTCAGTACTTC
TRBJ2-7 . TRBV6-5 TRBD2 CASSYSTSGSYEQYF TGTGCCAGCAGTTATTCGACTAGCGGGAGTTACGAGCAGTACTTC
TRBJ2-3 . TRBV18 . CASSRTGMGTDTQYF TGTGCCAGCTCACGAACAGGGATGGGGACAGATACGCAGTATTTT
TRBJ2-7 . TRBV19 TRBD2 CASSPSGLAWYEQYF TGTGCCAGTAGTCCCTCGGGACTAGCGTGGTACGAGCAGTACTTC
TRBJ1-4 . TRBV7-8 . CASSPRVGGANEKLFF TGTGCCAGCAGCCCCAGGGTGGGGGGAGCTAATGAAAAACTGTTTTTT
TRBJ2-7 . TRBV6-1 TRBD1 CASSETGAASYEQYF TGTGCCAGCAGCGAAACAGGGGCTGCCTCCTACGAGCAGTACTTC
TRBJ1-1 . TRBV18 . CASSPTTDHTEAFF TGTGCCAGCTCACCAACCACCGACCACACTGAAGCTTTCTTT
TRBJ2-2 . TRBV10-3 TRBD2 CAVQPGLAGGATGELFF TGTGCCGTCCAACCGGGACTAGCGGGAGGGGCCACCGGGGAGCTGTTTTTT
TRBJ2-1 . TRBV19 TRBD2 CASSTTSGNDNEQFF TGTGCCAGTAGTACGACTAGCGGGAATGACAATGAGCAGTTCTTC
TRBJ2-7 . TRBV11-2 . CASSLVPYEQYF TGTGCCAGCAGCTTAGTTCCCTACGAGCAGTACTTC
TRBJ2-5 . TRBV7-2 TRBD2 CASSWGGNQETQYF TGTGCCAGCAGCTGGGGGGGGAATCAAGAGACCCAGTACTTC
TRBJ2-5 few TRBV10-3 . CAISHRAETQYF TGTGCCATCAGTCACAGGGCGGAGACCCAGTACTTC